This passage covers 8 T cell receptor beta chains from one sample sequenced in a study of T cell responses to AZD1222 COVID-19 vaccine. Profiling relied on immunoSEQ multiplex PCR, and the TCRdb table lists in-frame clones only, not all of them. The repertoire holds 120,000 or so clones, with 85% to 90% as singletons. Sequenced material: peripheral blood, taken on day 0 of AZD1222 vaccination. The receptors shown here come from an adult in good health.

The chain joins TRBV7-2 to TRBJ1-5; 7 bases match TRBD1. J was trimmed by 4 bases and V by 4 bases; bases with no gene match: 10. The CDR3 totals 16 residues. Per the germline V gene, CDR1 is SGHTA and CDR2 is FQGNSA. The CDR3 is CASSSSLDRRNQPQHF. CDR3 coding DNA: TGTGCCAGCAGCTCTTCCCTGGACAGGAGGAATCAGCCCCAGCATTTT.

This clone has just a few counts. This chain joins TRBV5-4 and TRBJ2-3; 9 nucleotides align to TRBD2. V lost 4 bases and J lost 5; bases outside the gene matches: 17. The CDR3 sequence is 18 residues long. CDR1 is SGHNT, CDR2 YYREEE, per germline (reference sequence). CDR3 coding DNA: TGTGCCAGCAGCCCCGGCGGGGCGGGGGGGATGGGTGGAGATACGCAGTATTTT. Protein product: CASSPGGAGGMGGDTQYF.

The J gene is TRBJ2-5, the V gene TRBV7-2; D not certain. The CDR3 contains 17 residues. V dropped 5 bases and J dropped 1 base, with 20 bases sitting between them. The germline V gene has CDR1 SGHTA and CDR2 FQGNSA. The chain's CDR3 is CASSPSSGHRTQETQYF. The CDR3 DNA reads TGTGCCAGCAGCCCGAGCTCGGGCCATCGGACCCAAGAGACCCAGTACTTC.

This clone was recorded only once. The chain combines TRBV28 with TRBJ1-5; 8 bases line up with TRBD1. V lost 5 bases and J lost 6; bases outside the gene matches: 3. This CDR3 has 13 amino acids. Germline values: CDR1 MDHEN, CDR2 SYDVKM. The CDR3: CASSHRGGQPQHF. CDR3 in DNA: TGTGCCAGCAGTCACAGGGGGGGTCAGCCCCAGCATTTT.

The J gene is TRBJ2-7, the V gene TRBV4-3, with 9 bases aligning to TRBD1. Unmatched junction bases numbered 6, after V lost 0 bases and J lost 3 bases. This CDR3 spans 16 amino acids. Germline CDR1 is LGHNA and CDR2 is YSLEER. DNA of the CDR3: TGCGCCAGCAGCCAAGATCTTGGGACAGGGAGCTACGAGCAGTACTTC. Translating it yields CASSQDLGTGSYEQYF.

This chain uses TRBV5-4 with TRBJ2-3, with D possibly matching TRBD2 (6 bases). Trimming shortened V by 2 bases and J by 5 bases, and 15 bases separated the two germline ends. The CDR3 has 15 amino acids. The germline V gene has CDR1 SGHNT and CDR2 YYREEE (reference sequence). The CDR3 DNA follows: TGTGCCAGCAGCTTCATTTGGGACTCGCAAGATACGCAGTATTTT. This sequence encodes CASSFIWDSQDTQYF.

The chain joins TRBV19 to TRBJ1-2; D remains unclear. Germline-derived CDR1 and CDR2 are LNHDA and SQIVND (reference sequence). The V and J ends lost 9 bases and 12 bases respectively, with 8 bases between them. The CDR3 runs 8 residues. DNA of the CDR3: TGTGCCAGGTTCTGTCACACCTTC. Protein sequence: CARFCHTF.

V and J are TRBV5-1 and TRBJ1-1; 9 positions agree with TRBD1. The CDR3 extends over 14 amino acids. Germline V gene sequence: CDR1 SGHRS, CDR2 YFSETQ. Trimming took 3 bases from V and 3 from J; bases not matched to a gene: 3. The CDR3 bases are TGCGCCAGCAGCTACACAGGGGGCGACACTGAAGCTTTCTTT. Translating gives CASSYTGGDTEAFF. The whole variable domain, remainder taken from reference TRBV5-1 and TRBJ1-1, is KAGVTQTPRYLIKTRGQQVTLSCSPISGHRSVSWYQQTPGQGLQFLFEYFSETQRNKGNFPGRFSGRQFSNSRSEMNVSTLELGDSALYLCASSYTGGDTEAFFGQGTRLTVV.